Listed here are 27 T cell receptor beta chains from one sample, sequenced in a study of molecular identifiers for immune sequencing clone quantification. MiXCR, applied by TCRdb to the PCR reads, yields one record per CDR3 protein. Of approximately 590,000 distinct CDR3 sequences in the sample, roughly 25% are singletons; the top ten hold roughly 0.83%. The sequenced sample was naive CD8+ T cells from blood, with Jurkat cell RNA spiked in. Subset indicated: FACS-sorted CD8+CD4-CCR7+CD45RA+ naive T cells. Receptor source: a human donor in good health. Some libraries in this study had Jurkat cell RNA spiked in.

This clonotype was seen a few times. The chain links TRBV5-4 to TRBJ1-2, with no clear D. The CDR3 sequence is 15 residues long. The V end was cut by 0 bases, the J end by 3 bases, with 12 bases between. CDR1 SGHNT and CDR2 YYREEE come from the germline V gene (reference sequence). As DNA, the CDR3 is TGTGCCAGCAGCTTGGGGCCAAGTCAGGACTATGGCTACACCTTC. This translates into CASSLGPSQDYGYTF.

The V and J genes are TRBV24-1 and TRBJ2-2; the match to TRBD1 covers 8 bases. This CDR3 is 14 amino acids long. Germline V CDR1 and CDR2: KGHDR, SFDVKD. With V trimmed by 10 bases and J by 1 base, 4 bases remained unmatched. The CDR3 DNA sequence: TGTGCCACGGGGACAGGCGGGAACACCGGGGAGCTGTTTTTT. It yields the protein CATGTGGNTGELFF.

The chain couples TRBV19 to TRBJ2-1, with D tentatively TRBD1 (5 bases). Trimming pared 3 bases from V and 6 bases from J, leaving 12 bases between. The CDR3 has 14 residues. Germline loops: CDR1 LNHDA, CDR2 SQIVND (reference sequence). For the CDR3, the DNA is TGTGCCAGTAGTATCATTAGGGGTTCCAATGAGCAGTTCTTC. It encodes CASSIIRGSNEQFF.

V is TRBV20-1 and J is TRBJ2-7, with 9 positions matching TRBD2. CDR1 DFQATT and CDR2 SNEGSKA come from the germline V gene (reference sequence). The V gene end was trimmed by 5 bases and the J gene end by 2 bases; junction bases not matched to a gene: 4. The CDR3 has 13 amino acids. The CDR3 sequence: CSASSGTTYEQYF. The CDR3 coding sequence is TGCAGTGCTTCTAGCGGGACCACCTACGAGCAGTACTTC.

This clonotype was picked up a small number of times. V and J are TRBV10-3 and TRBJ2-7; no clear D gene. The CDR3 sequence is 15 residues long. V lost 3 bases and J 2 bases, leaving 14 bases between the germline ends. Germline V lookup: CDR1 ENHRY, CDR2 SYGVKD. The CDR3 nucleotides read TGTGCCATCAGTGAAGATATAAGCATCACCTACGAGCAGTACTTC. This encodes CAISEDISITYEQYF.

The chain recombines TRBV6-1 with TRBJ2-5; D not certain. The V and J ends lost 7 bases and 2 bases respectively, with 8 bases between them. The CDR3 is 12 amino acids. CDR1 is MNHNS, CDR2 SASEGT, per germline. The CDR3 region has the DNA TGTGCCAGCACCACGTTTCAAGAGACCCAGTACTTC. It codes for CASTTFQETQYF.

For this clonotype: A much larger clone is a single base away; this may be a read error. This chain links TRBV2 with TRBJ1-1; 11 nucleotides line up with TRBD1. Germline-derived CDR1 and CDR2 are SNHLY and FYNNEI. This CDR3 comprises 15 residues. The J segment lost 3 bases and the V segment lost 1 base, leaving 1 base of the junction unmatched. DNA of the CDR3: TGTGCCAGCAGTGAAGGGGACAGGGGGGACACTGAAGCTTTCTTT. This gives the protein CASSEGDRGDTEAFF. Complete variable domain (other parts from reference TRBV2 and TRBJ1-1): EPEVTQTPSHQVTQMGQEVILRCVPISNHLYFYWYRQILGQKVEFLVSFYNNEISEKSEIFDDQFSVERPDGSNFTLKIRSTKLEDSAMYFCASSEGDRGDTEAFFGQGTRLTVV.

This sequence joins TRBV7-9 and TRBJ2-1, with D hard to call. The length of the CDR3 is 13 residues. The V end lost 3 bases, the J end lost 5 bases, and 8 bases lay between the germline ends. Germline CDR1 reads SEHNR; CDR2 reads FQNEAQ (reference sequence). CDR3: CASSLPENNEQFF. The CDR3 DNA reads TGTGCCAGCAGCTTGCCTGAAAACAATGAGCAGTTCTTC.

This clonotype has a single count. In this CDR3 the conserved last residue, phenylalanine or tryptophan, is missing, so a read error is likely. The rearrangement links TRBV19 to TRBJ1-1; maybe TRBD1 (6 bases). Trimming cost V 5 bases and J 5 bases, with 9 bases left between them. In germline, CDR1 is LNHDA, CDR2 SQIVND (reference sequence). CDR3 length: 12 amino acids. The CDR3 coding sequence is TGTGCCAGTAGTCAGGGGAGGACTGAAGCTTTCTCT. This codes for CASSQGRTEAFS.

This clonotype was seen a handful of times. V is TRBV4-2 and J is TRBJ2-7, with D hard to call. The CDR3 is 14 amino acids. The germline CDR1 and CDR2 sequences are LGHNA and YNFKEQ. V lost 2 bases and J 5 bases, leaving 13 bases between the germline ends. CDR3 sequence (DNA): TGTGCCAGCAGCCAACCCCGGGCCCCCCACGAGCAGTACTTC. Translated: CASSQPRAPHEQYF.

The chain couples TRBV12-5 to TRBJ1-3, with D tentatively TRBD1 (6 bases). Trimming removed 8 bases from V and 0 bases from J, with 14 bases in between. This CDR3 spans 15 amino acids. Per the germline V gene, CDR1 is LGHNT and CDR2 is FRNRAP. This chain's CDR3 is CASRQVVYSGNTIYF. As DNA, the CDR3 is TGTGCTAGTAGACAGGTCGTATACTCTGGAAACACCATATATTTT.

Of note for this clonotype: Since a much larger clone is just one base distant, this may be a read error. The chain is built from TRBV9 and TRBJ1-1; D call uncertain. Per the germline V gene, CDR1 is SGDLS and CDR2 is YYNGEE. This CDR3 has 13 amino acids. The CDR3 is CASSVVVNTGAFF. Here the CDR3 DNA reads TGTGCCAGCAGCGTAGTAGTGAACACTGGAGCTTTCTTT.

This clonotype was counted many times. Here the CDR3 reads CSVEGEDYGYTF. CDR3 sequence (DNA): TGCAGCGTTGAGGGAGAAGACTATGGCTACACCTTC. The J gene is TRBJ1-2, the V gene TRBV29-1; D not certain. Trimming pared 3 bases from V and 3 bases from J, leaving 8 bases between. The CDR3 sequence is 12 residues long. Germline values: CDR1 SQVTM, CDR2 ANQGSEA.

The chain combines TRBV12-3 or TRBV12-4 with TRBJ1-5; a weak D match, TRBD1 (5 bases). The CDR3 sequence is 13 residues long. Trimming shortened V by 3 bases and J by 6 bases, and 9 bases separated the two germline ends. The CDR3 here is CASSFSGPQPQHF. Written as DNA, the CDR3 is TGTGCCAGCAGTTTTTCGGGGCCTCAGCCCCAGCATTTT.

The gene calls are TRBV7-9 and TRBJ2-7; D is perhaps TRBD1 (6 bases). Germline assignment: CDR1 SEHNR and CDR2 FQNEAQ (reference sequence). The CDR3 covers 16 residues. Trimming cost V 5 bases and J 0 bases, with 17 bases left between them. CDR3 nucleotides: TGTGCCAGCAGCCCAAACACAGGGAATAGCTCCTACGAGCAGTACTTC. Protein: CASSPNTGNSSYEQYF.

In regard to this clonotype: This could be a read error, since a much larger clone is one nucleotide away. This chain links TRBV29-1 with TRBJ1-1, with a tentative D call TRBD1 (6 bases). The germline V gene has CDR1 SQVTM and CDR2 ANQGSEA. This CDR3 spans 15 amino acids. In nucleotides, the CDR3 is TGCAGCGTTGAATTGGTGGTCTCGAGGGACACTGAAGCTTACTTT. Protein sequence: CSVELVVSRDTEAYF.

This clonotype has only a few counts. The V call is TRBV25-1, the J call TRBJ2-3; 10 bases align to TRBD2. The CDR3 totals 17 residues. Germline CDR1 MGHDK, CDR2 SYGVNS. Germline trimming cut 1 base from V and 6 bases from J; bases unmatched to any gene: 10. Written as DNA, the CDR3 is TGTGCCAGCAGTGAATCTACTAGCGGGATGATTCTGGATACGCAGTATTTT. Translated: CASSESTSGMILDTQYF.

The chain combines TRBV19 with TRBJ1-3; D gene ambiguous. CDR3 length equals 12 residues. The V gene lost 7 bases and the J gene lost 7 bases, with 11 bases spanning the gap. Germline V lookup: CDR1 LNHDA, CDR2 SQIVND (reference sequence). The CDR3 here is CASTIGPNTIYF. CDR3 coding DNA: TGTGCCAGTACCATCGGACCCAACACCATATATTTT.

The chain links TRBV6-6 to TRBJ2-3, with 14 bases lining up with TRBD2. Unmatched junction bases numbered 12, after V lost 4 bases and J lost 0 bases. The length of the CDR3 is 20 residues. Germline CDR1 and CDR2: MNHNY and SVGAGI (reference sequence). The chain's CDR3 is CASSFPGLAGARASTDTQYF. The DNA for the CDR3 is TGTGCCAGCAGTTTCCCGGGACTAGCGGGGGCCCGTGCTAGCACAGATACGCAGTATTTT.

A note on this clonotype: A read error may explain this, as a much larger clone is one base away. The chain has TRBV30 and TRBJ1-1, with D unclear. Germline assignment: CDR1 GTSNPN and CDR2 SVGIG (reference sequence). V was clipped by 3 bases and J by 1 base, with 9 bases between them. This CDR3 is built from 13 residues. CDR3 bases: TGTGCCTGGAGGGTGCATAAGAACACTGAAGCTTTCTTT. It is translated as CAWRVHKNTEAFF.

This clonotype occurred many times. The V gene is TRBV5-1, the J gene TRBJ1-3; the match to TRBD1 covers 10 bases. V trimming: 5 bases; J trimming: 4 bases; junction bases outside the gene matches: 6. Germline CDR1 is SGHRS and CDR2 is YFSETQ. There are 15 residues in the CDR3. CDR3 DNA sequence: TGCGCCAGCAGACAAGACAGGGGGCACGGAAACACCATATATTTT. This gives the protein CASRQDRGHGNTIYF.

This clonotype was seen many times. The chain carries TRBV19 and TRBJ1-5; TRBD1 aligns across 9 bases. Germline trimming cut 8 bases from V and 3 bases from J; bases unmatched to any gene: 5. This CDR3 comprises 14 residues. Germline V gene sequence: CDR1 LNHDA, CDR2 SQIVND (reference sequence). CDR3 amino acids: CASAGQGFNQPQHF. Written as DNA, the CDR3 is TGTGCCAGTGCTGGACAGGGGTTCAATCAGCCCCAGCATTTT. Complete variable domain (other parts from reference TRBV19 and TRBJ1-5): DGGITQSPKYLFRKEGQNVTLSCEQNLNHDAMYWYRQDPGQGLRLIYYSQIVNDFQKGDIAEGYSVSREKKESFPLTVTSAQKNPTAFYLCASAGQGFNQPQHFGDGTRLSIL.

The sample holds many counts of this clonotype. The chain joins TRBV2 to TRBJ2-1; 10 nucleotides match TRBD2. This CDR3 contains 15 residues. Trimming removed 6 bases from V and 0 bases from J; junction bases left unmatched: 2. Germline loops: CDR1 SNHLY, CDR2 FYNNEI. In DNA, the CDR3 is TGTGCCAGCAGACCTAGCGGGAGCTCCTACAATGAGCAGTTCTTC. Protein: CASRPSGSSYNEQFF.

The table lists this clonotype with many counts. The chain is built from TRBV14 and TRBJ1-2; a possible D gene is TRBD1 (5 bases). V was shortened by 5 bases and J by 6 bases, with 19 bases between the two germline ends. Germline CDR1 is SGHDN and CDR2 is FVKESK. The length of the CDR3 is 15 residues. CDR3: CASSLTGTEDHGYTF. CDR3 in DNA: TGTGCCAGCAGCTTAACCGGGACGGAGGATCATGGCTACACCTTC.

Ten or more counts support this clonotype. V usage is TRBV13 and J usage is TRBJ2-3; 7 nucleotides match TRBD2. The CDR3 is 15 residues long. Germline V lookup: CDR1 PRHDT, CDR2 FYEKMQ (reference sequence). The V segment lost 4 bases and the J segment 4 bases; nucleotides outside the gene matches: 8. DNA for the CDR3: TGTGCCAGCAGCTCGCCCCGGGACTACCCAGATACGCAGTATTTT. Translation: CASSSPRDYPDTQYF.

Ten or more counts support this clonotype. V usage is TRBV23-1 and J usage is TRBJ2-7; 14 nucleotides match TRBD2. TRBV23-1 counts as an open reading frame of uncertain function. With 7 bases clipped from V and 4 bases from J, the junction kept 15 bases outside the gene matches. This CDR3 has 18 amino acids. The CDR3 region is CASKPSQTSGRAIYEQYF. The DNA for the CDR3 is TGCGCCAGCAAGCCCAGCCAGACTAGCGGGAGGGCCATTTACGAGCAGTACTTC.

The table lists this clonotype with many counts. The genes are TRBV12-3 or TRBV12-4 and TRBJ1-2; D remains ambiguous. CDR3 size: 15 residues. V gave up 1 base and J gave up 3 bases, with 12 bases separating them. The CDR3 region has the DNA TGTGCCAGCAGTTTAGGAGGGTACGGATACTATGGCTACACCTTC. It codes for CASSLGGYGYYGYTF.